Each of the 14 T cell receptor beta chains below was sequenced from the same sample in a study of CD8+CD57+ T cells in acquired aplastic anemia. The use of genomic DNA as template underpinned the TCR beta VDJ and CDR3 profiling. TCRdb re-called the reads through MiXCR, storing one row per CDR3 protein. This repertoire shows approximately 100,000 distinct CDR3 sequences, 55% to 75% found once; its top ten account for roughly two thirds. Patients chosen for sequencing had CD8+CD57+ cells that had expanded, as shown by flow cytometry. The sample comprised sorted CD4+, CD8+, or CD8+CD57+ T cells (not recorded which) from PBMCs. The source of these receptors is a human donor with aplastic anemia.

This chain joins TRBV19 and TRBJ2-1; D is undetermined. The CDR3 covers 8 residues. Germline-derived CDR1 and CDR2 are LNHDA and SQIVND (reference sequence). V lost 9 bases, J lost 10 bases, and 4 bases lay in between. CDR3 protein: CASTEQFF. The CDR3 bases are TGTGCCAGCACCGAGCAGTTCTTC.

The J gene is TRBJ2-1, the V gene TRBV20-1; D is possibly TRBD1 or TRBD2 (5 bases each). Deletions cut 2 bases from V and 4 bases from J, with 9 bases between. The CDR3 totals 13 residues. Germline-derived CDR1 and CDR2 are DFQATT and SNEGSKA (reference sequence). CDR3 region: CSARRGAYNEQFF. Here the CDR3 DNA reads TGCAGTGCTAGACGGGGCGCATACAATGAGCAGTTCTTC.

This chain connects TRBV10-1 to TRBJ2-1; TRBD2 agrees at 9 bases. V shed 2 bases, J shed 8 bases, and the junction held 4 bases outside the gene matches. The CDR3 has 14 amino acids. Germline CDR1 WNHNN, CDR2 SYGVQD (reference sequence). CDR3 residues: CASSEGGRVYEQFF. In DNA, the CDR3 is TGCGCCAGCAGTGAGGGCGGGAGGGTATATGAGCAGTTCTTC.

Notes on this clonotype: As the CDR3 is not closed by the conserved phenylalanine or tryptophan, this likely results from a read error. The chain couples TRBV20-1 to TRBJ2-5, with D uncertain. Germline CDR1 reads DFQATT; CDR2 reads SNEGSKA (reference sequence). The CDR3 has 13 residues. The germline V and J ends were trimmed by 2 bases and 3 bases, with 10 bases remaining between them. For the CDR3, the DNA is TGCAGTGCTAGAAACACCTTGAAAGAGACCCAGTACCTC. Its translation: CSARNTLKETQYL.

The rearrangement links TRBV4-2 to TRBJ1-2, with TRBD1 as a possible D gene (5 bases). This CDR3 spans 18 amino acids. V shed 1 base and J shed 0 bases, with 18 bases lying between them. Germline V lookup: CDR1 LGHNA, CDR2 YNFKEQ. CDR3 loop: CASSQVGGASGANYGYTF. CDR3 in DNA: TGTGCCAGCAGCCAAGTTGGAGGGGCATCAGGAGCTAACTATGGCTACACCTTC.

This clonotype occurred once. CDR3 amino acids: CASSEPGGLVYNEQFF. The CDR3 DNA sequence: TGTGCCAGCAGTGAGCCCGGGGGACTCGTGTACAATGAGCAGTTCTTC. V and J are TRBV25-1 and TRBJ2-1; the D gene is possibly TRBD2 (6 bases). V was trimmed by 3 bases and J by 4 bases, leaving 16 bases between them. Germline values: CDR1 MGHDK, CDR2 SYGVNS. The CDR3 contains 16 residues.

This rearrangement joins TRBV10-3 to TRBJ2-5; D possibly corresponds to TRBD2 (7 bases). Germline CDR1 is ENHRY and CDR2 is SYGVKD. This CDR3 is 14 amino acids long. The V gene lost 6 bases and the J gene lost 3 bases, with 14 bases spanning the gap. The CDR3 nucleotides read TGTGCCATCAGGGGCCCGGGGGGCGAAGAGACCCAGTACTTC. Amino acids: CAIRGPGGEETQYF.

This rearrangement joins TRBV7-3 to TRBJ2-7; 7 bases map to TRBD1. V shed 4 bases and J 3 bases; nucleotides not matched to a gene: 6. Germline V CDR1 and CDR2: SGHTA, FQGTGA. The CDR3 has 14 amino acids. This chain's CDR3 is CASSSGTAYYEQYF. The CDR3 coding sequence is TGTGCCAGCAGCTCCGGGACAGCCTACTACGAGCAGTACTTC.

This clonotype was seen a handful of times. V is TRBV20-1 and J is TRBJ2-1; TRBD2 matches 10 bases. CDR3 size: 13 residues. V dropped 4 bases and J dropped 4; count of bases not matched to a gene: 1. CDR1 is DFQATT, CDR2 SNEGSKA, per germline (reference sequence). In DNA, the CDR3 is TGCAGTGCTACGACTAGCGGGTACAATGAGCAGTTCTTC. Encoded protein: CSATTSGYNEQFF.

The V gene is TRBV2, the J gene TRBJ1-6; TRBD1 matches at 10 bases. The trim removed 5 bases at V and 7 bases at J, leaving 5 bases unmatched. CDR3 length: 15 amino acids. Germline-derived CDR1 and CDR2 are SNHLY and FYNNEI. The CDR3 DNA sequence: TGTGCCAGCAGTAGGGACAGGGGAATGAATTCACCCCTCCACTTT. Amino acid sequence: CASSRDRGMNSPLHF.

This clonotype was detected a few times. The chain recombines TRBV5-6 with TRBJ2-7; 7 nucleotides match TRBD1. After removal of 4 bases from V and 0 bases from J, the junction contained 10 bases not matched to a gene. This CDR3 comprises 16 residues. Germline CDR1 is SGHDT and CDR2 is YYEEEE. This CDR3 reads CASSPPGQVYSYEQYF. The CDR3 DNA is TGTGCCAGCAGCCCGCCCGGACAGGTGTACTCCTACGAGCAGTACTTC.

The chain uses TRBV10-3 and TRBJ2-3; D is perhaps TRBD2 (5 bases). The V gene's germline CDR1 is ENHRY and CDR2 SYGVKD. The CDR3 is made up of 16 amino acids. The V end lost 2 bases, the J end lost 1 base, and 13 bases lay between the germline ends. The CDR3: CAISEKSARGTDTQYF. The DNA for the CDR3 is TGTGCCATCAGTGAGAAATCGGCGAGGGGCACAGATACGCAGTATTTT.

This clonotype has more than one count but fewer than ten. The gene calls are TRBV5-4 and TRBJ1-2; 8 bases are a match to TRBD1. Unmatched junction bases numbered 7, after V lost 0 bases and J lost 6 bases. This CDR3 is built from 15 residues. CDR1 SGHNT and CDR2 YYREEE come from the germline V gene (reference sequence). The CDR3 DNA is TGTGCCAGCAGCTTGGCCCCTCTACAGGGGGATGGCTACACCTTC. Protein: CASSLAPLQGDGYTF. Filled out from reference TRBV5-4 and TRBJ1-2, the complete variable domain reads ETGVTQSPTHLIKTRGQQVTLRCSSQSGHNTVSWYQQALGQGPQFIFQYYREEENGRGNFPPRFSGLQFPNYSSELNVNALELDDSALYLCASSLAPLQGDGYTFGSGTRLTVV.

V and J are TRBV29-1 and TRBJ2-3, with 16 bases identical to TRBD2. The germline V gene has CDR1 SQVTM and CDR2 ANQGSEA. This CDR3 spans 16 amino acids. V was clipped by 3 bases and J by 2 bases; unmatched bases: 2. CDR3 DNA: TGCAGCGTTGAGGGGACTAGCGGGGGGGTCACAGATACGCAGTATTTT. This gives the protein CSVEGTSGGVTDTQYF.